These 11 T cell receptor beta chains share one sample of origin, sequenced in a study of CD4 T cells in relation to SARS-CoV-2 and coronaviruses. Some clones are missing from TCRdb's copy, which holds only in-frame ones; the method was immunoSEQ multiplex PCR. The sample contains about 21,000 clones, 74% of which appear only once. No antigens are known for them. Unexposed donor CD4+ T cells date from 2011-2018, before the COVID-19 pandemic. Isolation of CD4+ T cells took place after roughly nine days in culture. The sequenced sample consisted of CD4+ T cells from PBMCs, cultured in vitro. The source is a human donor in good health.

The chain has TRBV5-1 and TRBJ1-2; 9 nucleotides match TRBD1. The junction had 3 bases not matched to a gene; V was cut back by 5 bases and J by 4 bases. This CDR3 comprises 13 residues. Germline-derived CDR1 and CDR2 are SGHRS and YFSETQ. Here the CDR3 reads CASRGGQGYGYTF. In DNA, the CDR3 is TGCGCCAGCAGAGGGGGACAGGGCTATGGCTACACCTTC.

V is TRBV30 and J is TRBJ2-7; unclear D gene. Germline assignment: CDR1 GTSNPN and CDR2 SVGIG (reference sequence). CDR3 length: 15 amino acids. Trimming removed 1 base at V and 6 bases at J, with 19 bases between. CDR3 loop: CAWSGYYDPLAEQYF. In DNA, the CDR3 is TGTGCCTGGAGTGGTTACTACGACCCCTTGGCCGAGCAGTACTTC. The variable domain in full, completed from reference TRBV30 and TRBJ2-7, reads SQTIHQWPATLVQPVGSPLSLECTVEGTSNPNLYWYRQAAGRGLQLLFYSVGIGQISSEVPQNLSASRPQDRQFILSSKKLLLSDSGFYLCAWSGYYDPLAEQYFGPGTRLTVT.

The chain employs TRBV27 and TRBJ1-1; 7 bases agree with TRBD1. Germline CDR1 is MNHEY and CDR2 is SMNVEV (reference sequence). This CDR3 has 14 amino acids. Trimming at V came to 6 bases and at J to 1 base, leaving 5 bases not matched to a gene. Here the CDR3 reads CASRSGQPNTEAFF. The CDR3 coding sequence is TGTGCCAGCAGGTCGGGACAGCCGAACACTGAAGCTTTCTTT.

CDR3 nucleotide sequence: TGCGCCAGCACCCTATCCCCCGGACTAGCGGGAGACAATGAGCAGTTCTTC. This encodes CASTLSPGLAGDNEQFF. This chain joins TRBV5-1 and TRBJ2-1; 13 positions agree with TRBD2. In germline, CDR1 is SGHRS, CDR2 YFSETQ. V gave up 6 bases and J gave up 5 bases; unmatched junction bases: 11. The CDR3 sequence is 17 residues long.

The V and J genes are TRBV9 and TRBJ2-3; 7 bases line up with TRBD2. The V and J ends lost 5 bases and 5 bases, in that order; junction bases with no gene match: 11. The germline CDR1 and CDR2 sequences are SGDLS and YYNGEE. The CDR3 length is 15 residues. The CDR3 DNA sequence: TGTGCCAGCAGTGAGAGCCGGGACTACAAAGATACGCAGTATTTT. Encoded protein: CASSESRDYKDTQYF.

This sequence joins TRBV29-1 and TRBJ2-3, with D hard to call. The CDR3 has 13 amino acids. Trimming took 4 bases from V and 0 from J, leaving 8 bases between them. CDR1 SQVTM and CDR2 ANQGSEA come from the germline V gene. CDR3 loop: CSVVSGSTDTQYF. DNA of the CDR3: TGCAGCGTTGTCTCAGGAAGCACAGATACGCAGTATTTT.

V usage is TRBV6-5 and J usage is TRBJ2-7, with 9 bases matching TRBD1. V dropped 5 bases and J dropped 3; count of bases not matched to a gene: 5. This CDR3 spans 14 amino acids. From germline, CDR1 is MNHEY and CDR2 SVGAGI. The CDR3 DNA sequence: TGTGCCAGCAGTCGACAGGGGGTAAGCTACGAGCAGTACTTC. This sequence encodes CASSRQGVSYEQYF.

This sequence joins TRBV30 and TRBJ2-2; perhaps D is TRBD1 or TRBD2 (6 bases each). The CDR3 runs 16 residues. Trimming shortened V by 0 bases and J by 5 bases, and 16 bases separated the two germline ends. CDR1 is GTSNPN and CDR2 is SVGIG in the germline V gene (reference sequence). CDR3: CAWSVTEGGRTGELFF. Written as DNA, the CDR3 is TGTGCCTGGAGTGTTACGGAGGGGGGTCGGACCGGGGAGCTGTTTTTT.

CDR3 residues: CSVEGMTKNIQYF. CDR3 DNA sequence: TGCAGCGTGGAGGGGATGACCAAAAACATTCAGTACTTC. The chain uses TRBV29-1 and TRBJ2-4; maybe TRBD2 (6 bases). The germline V and J ends were trimmed by 6 bases and 2 bases, with 11 bases remaining between them. This CDR3 has 13 residues. Germline V gene data show CDR1 as SQVTM and CDR2 as ANQGSEA.

This clone has only one observation. This chain connects TRBV19 to TRBJ1-6, with TRBD1 identical over 9 bases. This CDR3 region has 15 residues. From germline, CDR1 is LNHDA and CDR2 SQIVND (reference sequence). The CDR3 sequence: CATRSGQGLNSPLHF. The CDR3 DNA reads as TGTGCAACGAGATCCGGACAGGGGCTTAATTCACCCCTCCACTTT.

This chain uses TRBV6-6 with TRBJ2-7; unclear D gene. This CDR3 is 13 amino acids long. Between the trimmed V and J ends, which lost 2 bases and 6 bases, there was a span of 11 bases. Per germline, CDR1 MNHNY and CDR2 SVGAGI (reference sequence). The DNA for the CDR3 is TGTGCCAGCAGTTACATCCCTACCACCGAGCAGTACTTC. Its translation: CASSYIPTTEQYF.